The 11 T cell receptor beta chains reported below all come from one sample, sequenced in a study of CD8 T cells in Susac syndrome. Reverse transcription of 0.5 to 1 ug RNA was performed with random hexamers. One entry per CDR3 protein, called by TCRdb with MiXCR from the immunoSEQ multiplex PCR reads. The repertoire holds around 270,000 distinct CDR3 sequences, with 75% to 90% as singletons. The sequencing input was CD8+ T cells from PBMCs. The receptors were sampled from a human donor with multiple sclerosis.

The V gene is TRBV19, the J gene TRBJ2-1; D is undetermined. From germline, CDR1 is LNHDA and CDR2 SQIVND (reference sequence). V was cut by 3 bases and J by 8 bases, with 14 bases left in between. The CDR3 runs to 14 residues. The CDR3 DNA reads as TGTGCCAGTAGTATGGCCTTCCTCGGCCATGAGCAGTTCTTC. Amino acids: CASSMAFLGHEQFF.

The chain uses TRBV4-3 and TRBJ2-7; 7 nucleotides match TRBD1. The CDR3 has 16 amino acids. Germline assignment: CDR1 LGHNA and CDR2 YSLEER. The trim removed 4 bases at V and 0 bases at J, leaving 9 bases unmatched. In DNA, the CDR3 is TGCGCCAGCAGCCCTCACCGGACAGGTAGCTCCTACGAGCAGTACTTC. Protein sequence: CASSPHRTGSSYEQYF.

The chain couples TRBV19 to TRBJ2-7, with 7 bases matching TRBD2. This CDR3 has 15 amino acids. Germline V CDR1 and CDR2: LNHDA, SQIVND (reference sequence). With 6 bases clipped from V and 1 base from J, the junction kept 9 bases outside the gene matches. The CDR3 here is CASSPGLESSYEQYF. DNA for the CDR3: TGTGCCAGTAGCCCCGGACTAGAATCTTCCTACGAGCAGTACTTC.

The chain joins TRBV12-3 or TRBV12-4 to TRBJ2-7, with TRBD2 identical over 11 bases. With 6 bases clipped from V and 6 bases from J, the junction kept 10 bases outside the gene matches. The CDR3 is 15 amino acids. The CDR3 loop reads CASSLAGGLVGEQYF. The CDR3 DNA follows: TGTGCCAGCAGCCTAGCGGGAGGCCTCGTCGGCGAGCAGTACTTC.

This chain connects TRBV4-2 to TRBJ2-7; D perhaps matches TRBD2 (5 bases). V lost 0 bases, J lost 0 bases, and 12 bases lay in between. Germline CDR1 is LGHNA and CDR2 is YNFKEQ. The CDR3 has 16 amino acids. CDR3 in amino acids: CASSQDRTGSSYEQYF. The CDR3 nucleotides are TGTGCCAGCAGCCAAGATCGGACTGGCAGCTCCTACGAGCAGTACTTC.

V and J are TRBV28 and TRBJ2-7; 10 nucleotides line up with TRBD1. Germline CDR1 and CDR2: MDHEN and SYDVKM. Trimming at V came to 4 bases and at J to 2 bases, leaving 14 bases not matched to a gene. This CDR3 has 18 residues. CDR3 coding DNA: TGTGCCAGCAGTTCAACTCGGGACAGGGGAACCCTTACCTACGAGCAGTACTTC. This sequence encodes CASSSTRDRGTLTYEQYF.

The rearrangement links TRBV25-1 to TRBJ2-7; D is perhaps TRBD1 (6 bases). Trimming pared 8 bases from V and 7 bases from J, leaving 21 bases between. Germline CDR1 and CDR2: MGHDK and SYGVNS. The CDR3 length is 14 residues. CDR3 nucleotides: TGTGCCAGCGGGTTCGGACAGTTGGTAGGGGAGCAGTACTTC. This codes for CASGFGQLVGEQYF.

This clonotype was seen more than once but under ten times. The chain has TRBV6-2 or TRBV6-3 and TRBJ2-1; possible D gene TRBD1, 5 bases. Germline-derived CDR1 and CDR2 are MNHEY and SVGEGT. Trimming shortened V by 8 bases and J by 7 bases, and 12 bases separated the two germline ends. The CDR3 spans 12 residues. CDR3 bases: TGTGCCAGCTCCTACCCAGGGAATGAGCAGTTCTTC. Encoded protein: CASSYPGNEQFF.

The chain links TRBV5-1 to TRBJ1-1, with a weak D call TRBD1 (5 bases). This CDR3 has 16 residues. Per germline, CDR1 SGHRS and CDR2 YFSETQ. Trimming removed 0 bases from V and 1 base from J, with 13 bases in between. CDR3 residues: CASSLALGTSNTEAFF. The DNA for the CDR3 is TGCGCCAGCAGCTTGGCCCTGGGGACGTCGAACACTGAAGCTTTCTTT. Combining the CDR3 with reference TRBV5-1 and TRBJ1-1 gives the whole variable domain KAGVTQTPRYLIKTRGQQVTLSCSPISGHRSVSWYQQTPGQGLQFLFEYFSETQRNKGNFPGRFSGRQFSNSRSEMNVSTLELGDSALYLCASSLALGTSNTEAFFGQGTRLTVV.

This chain joins TRBV7-9 and TRBJ1-2; D gene uncertain. V lost 8 bases and J lost 3, with 7 bases in between. Looked up from germline, CDR1 is SEHNR and CDR2 is FQNEAQ (reference sequence). The CDR3 loop spans 11 amino acids. CDR3 region: CASGGDYGYTF. The CDR3 nucleotides are TGTGCCAGCGGTGGGGACTATGGCTACACCTTC.

This chain connects TRBV4-3 to TRBJ2-7; D may be TRBD1 (6 bases). V lost 4 bases and J lost 6, with 19 bases in between. This CDR3 contains 15 residues. Germline V gene data show CDR1 as LGHNA and CDR2 as YSLEER. As DNA, the CDR3 is TGCGCCAGCAGCCCGACAGGTTTTGACCTTTCCGAGCAGTACTTC. Translation gives CASSPTGFDLSEQYF.